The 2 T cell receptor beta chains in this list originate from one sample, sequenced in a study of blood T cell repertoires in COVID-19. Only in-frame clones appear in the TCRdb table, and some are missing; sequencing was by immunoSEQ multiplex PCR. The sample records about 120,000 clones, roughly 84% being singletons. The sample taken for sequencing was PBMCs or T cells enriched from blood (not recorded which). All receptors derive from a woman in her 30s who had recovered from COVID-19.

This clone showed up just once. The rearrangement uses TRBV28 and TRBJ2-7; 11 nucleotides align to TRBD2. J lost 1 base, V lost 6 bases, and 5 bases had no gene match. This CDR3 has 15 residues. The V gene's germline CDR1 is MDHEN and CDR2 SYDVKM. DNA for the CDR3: TGTGCCAGCAGGACTAGCGGGGCTGAATCCTACGAGCAGTACTTC. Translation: CASRTSGAESYEQYF. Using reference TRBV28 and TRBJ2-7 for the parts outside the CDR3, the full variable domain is DVKVTQSSRYLVKRTGEKVFLECVQDMDHENMFWYRQDPGLGLRLIYFSYDVKMKEKGDIPEGYSVSREKKERFSLILESASTNQTSMYLCASRTSGAESYEQYFGPGTRLTVT.

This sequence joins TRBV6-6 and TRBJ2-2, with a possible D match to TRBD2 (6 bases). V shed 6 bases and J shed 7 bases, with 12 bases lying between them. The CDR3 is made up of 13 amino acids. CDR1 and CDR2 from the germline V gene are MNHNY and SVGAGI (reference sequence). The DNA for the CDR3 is TGTGCCAGCAGCGTCTCCGGGGGCGGGGAGCTGTTTTTT. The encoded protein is CASSVSGGGELFF.